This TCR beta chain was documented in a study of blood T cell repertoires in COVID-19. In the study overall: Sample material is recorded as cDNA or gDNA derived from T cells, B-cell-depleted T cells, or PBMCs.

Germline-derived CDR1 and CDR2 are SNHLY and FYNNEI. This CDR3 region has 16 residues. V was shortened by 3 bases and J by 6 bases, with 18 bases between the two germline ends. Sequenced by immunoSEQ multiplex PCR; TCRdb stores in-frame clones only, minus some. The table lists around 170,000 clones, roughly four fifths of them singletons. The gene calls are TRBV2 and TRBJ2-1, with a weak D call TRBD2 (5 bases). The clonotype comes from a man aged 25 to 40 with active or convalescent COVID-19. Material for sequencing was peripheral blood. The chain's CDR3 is CASSEGNPSITNEQFF. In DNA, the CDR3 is TGTGCCAGCAGTGAGGGGAATCCTAGCATTACCAATGAGCAGTTCTTC.